Here is one T cell receptor (beta chain) with its context. Which antigen it targets is not known. Base-call qualities are not available, and no considerably larger clone is one nucleotide away. The junction carries 9 bases between V and J, which are trimmed by 1 base and 4 bases respectively. The CDR3, from cysteine to phenylalanine, totals 14 residues. Just CDR3 DNA is preserved here, 42 bases in frame from base 1. The CDR1 and CDR2 encoded by the germline V gene are SGDLS and YYNGEE. Libraries were constructed by the immunoSEQ multiplex PCR assay. TCRdb retrieved this table from immuneACCESS and kept in-frame rearrangements only. Not all clones are present; in checked studies, unresolved V genes account for under half, and no reason is known for the remainder. This sample lists approximately 100,000 clones; roughly nine tenths were detected once. About 3.5% of the sample goes to the ten largest clones.

The data belong to a study of T cell changes during pregnancy in multiple sclerosis (dated by TCRdb to about 2019). Turning to the overall study: Changes in the T cell repertoire over the course of pregnancy were examined in this study in women with multiple sclerosis.

The V and J segments used are TRBV9 and TRBJ2-1; no D gene is confidently identified. The starting material was peripheral blood, obtained after pregnancy. The source is a female donor with multiple sclerosis, enrolled in a pregnancy study. The nucleotide sequence reads TGTGCCAGCAGCGTATCGGGTCTATACAATGAGCAGTTCTTC. Translated, it gives CASSVSGLYNEQFF.